These 15 T cell receptor beta chains came from one sample sequenced in a study of regulatory T cells in long-lasting Graves disease. The TCR beta library used iRepertoire HTBI primers with Arm-PCR amplification of CDR3. TCRdb ran MiXCR on the multiplex PCR reads and lists one entry per CDR3 protein. The sample shows 400,000 to 500,000 distinct CDR3 sequences, about 16% of them seen only once. Stated time point: newly diagnosed GD, antithyroid drugs for less than 3 months. The TCR library used RNA extracted from PBMCs. These data were also reused for a study on T cells in Graves' hyperthyroidism and ophthalmopathy.

Sequenced here: peripheral blood mononuclear cells (PBMCs), sampled at new diagnosis, from a patient treated with antithyroid drugs. These receptors came from a woman aged 18-30 years with Graves disease.

This clonotype was recorded at least ten times. V and J are TRBV12-3 or TRBV12-4 and TRBJ1-1, with no clear D. Trimming took 7 bases from V and 7 from J, leaving 13 bases between them. The CDR3 runs 12 residues. In nucleotides, the CDR3 is TGTGCCAGCACCCGTTACGGGGATGAAGCTTTCTTT. This gives the protein CASTRYGDEAFF.

This clonotype was picked up a small number of times. The chain links TRBV27 to TRBJ2-1; D gene unclear. Per the germline V gene, CDR1 is MNHEY and CDR2 is SMNVEV (reference sequence). Trimming cost V 6 bases and J 3 bases, with 18 bases left between them. The CDR3 runs to 16 residues. Here the CDR3 DNA reads TGTGCCAGCAGAATAAGTAGTACCTACTACTACAATGAGCAGTTCTTC. Translation gives CASRISSTYYYNEQFF.

In its sample, this clonotype was seen many times. The gene calls are TRBV11-2 and TRBJ2-5; D is undetermined. CDR1 and CDR2 (germline): SGHAT, FQNNGV. The CDR3 runs 11 residues. Trimming cost V 5 bases and J 4 bases, with 5 bases left between them. The CDR3 nucleotides read TGTGCCAGCAGCACCTTAGAGACCCAGTACTTC. Translating gives CASSTLETQYF.

This clonotype was seen repeatedly, ten times or more. The chain recombines TRBV5-1 with TRBJ1-1; the D is unclear. Trimming pared 1 base from V and 1 base from J, leaving 5 bases between. CDR1 is SGHRS, CDR2 YFSETQ, per germline. This CDR3 contains 13 residues. The CDR3 sequence is CASSLLANTEAFF. CDR3 coding DNA: TGCGCCAGCAGCTTGCTCGCGAACACTGAAGCTTTCTTT.

The rearrangement joins TRBV6-1 to TRBJ1-1; D unresolved. Germline V gives CDR1 MNHNS, CDR2 SASEGT. The V gene lost 8 bases and the J gene lost 0 bases, with 16 bases spanning the gap. The CDR3 length is 15 residues. DNA for the CDR3: TGTGCCAGCTCCTTCGAAAGGGCTATGAACACTGAAGCTTTCTTT. It yields the protein CASSFERAMNTEAFF.

This clonotype was detected a few times. The rearrangement links TRBV7-9 to TRBJ1-2, with D perhaps matching TRBD1 (5 bases). Trimming shortened V by 2 bases and J by 7 bases, and 17 bases separated the two germline ends. CDR3 length equals 15 residues. Per germline, CDR1 SEHNR and CDR2 FQNEAQ (reference sequence). This CDR3 reads CASSLFVTRESGYTF. The CDR3 DNA sequence: TGTGCCAGCAGCTTATTCGTGACCAGGGAATCTGGCTACACCTTC.

This clonotype was detected ten times or more. The chain employs TRBV27 and TRBJ2-4; TRBD1 agrees at 7 bases. Germline CDR1 is MNHEY and CDR2 is SMNVEV (reference sequence). The CDR3 runs to 16 residues. The V gene end was trimmed by 3 bases and the J gene end by 1 base; junction bases not matched to a gene: 6. CDR3 sequence: CASSFQARGAKNIQYF. DNA for the CDR3: TGTGCCAGCAGTTTCCAGGCCAGGGGGGCCAAAAACATTCAGTACTTC.

In regard to this clonotype: A read error may account for a junction end that differs from germline. V gene TRBV10-2 combines with J gene TRBJ2-2; TRBD2 is a possible D gene (6 bases). The CDR3 sequence is 13 residues long. Germline V gives CDR1 WSHSY, CDR2 SAAADI. CDR3 DNA sequence: TGCGCCAGCAAAGCCCTTCTAGCCGGGGGGCTGTTTTTT. Translating gives CASKALLAGGLFF.

This clonotype has just a few counts. V usage is TRBV4-1 and J usage is TRBJ2-3; D possibly uses TRBD1 or TRBD2 (5 bases each). Trimming took 3 bases from V and 7 from J, leaving 14 bases between them. This CDR3 has 14 residues. CDR1 and CDR2 from the germline V gene are MGHRA and YSYEKL. CDR3 residues: CASSHRAGTNTQYF. CDR3 in DNA: TGCGCCAGCAGCCACCGAGCCGGGACCAATACGCAGTATTTT.

This clonotype was recorded many times. The CDR3 nucleotides read TGCGCCAGCAGCTTTTTATGGGAACGGGGTAATGAGCAGTTCTTC. This encodes CASSFLWERGNEQFF. This chain joins TRBV5-1 and TRBJ2-1; TRBD2 might be the D (5 bases). Germline values: CDR1 SGHRS, CDR2 YFSETQ. Trimming stripped 2 bases from V and 7 bases from J, with 16 bases between. The CDR3 extends over 15 amino acids. Together with reference TRBV5-1 and TRBJ2-1, the CDR3 gives the full variable domain: KAGVTQTPRYLIKTRGQQVTLSCSPISGHRSVSWYQQTPGQGLQFLFEYFSETQRNKGNFPGRFSGRQFSNSRSEMNVSTLELGDSALYLCASSFLWERGNEQFFGPGTRLTVL.

This clonotype was recorded a few times. This rearrangement joins TRBV4-3 to TRBJ2-7; 7 bases are shared with TRBD1. The CDR3 has 14 residues. Germline values: CDR1 LGHNA, CDR2 YSLEER. The junction had 9 bases not matched to a gene; V was cut back by 0 bases and J by 10 bases. This chain's CDR3 is CASSQDPRQGGQYF. CDR3 nucleotides: TGCGCCAGCAGCCAAGATCCCCGACAGGGCGGACAGTACTTC.

The J gene is TRBJ2-7, the V gene TRBV7-9; 7 nucleotides match TRBD2. Trimming removed 4 bases from V and 0 bases from J; junction bases left unmatched: 21. The CDR3 runs 20 residues. Germline assignment: CDR1 SEHNR and CDR2 FQNEAQ (reference sequence). DNA of the CDR3: TGTGCCAGCAGCTCATCAACAACTGGGTGGCTAGCGGAGAGCTCCTACGAGCAGTACTTC. Translation gives CASSSSTTGWLAESSYEQYF.

This clonotype was picked up many times. The chain employs TRBV19 and TRBJ2-7, with D unresolved. V lost 2 bases and J lost 0, with 2 bases in between. This CDR3 has 12 amino acids. Germline V lookup: CDR1 LNHDA, CDR2 SQIVND (reference sequence). Here the CDR3 DNA reads TGTGCCAGTAGTATATTCTCCTACGAGCAGTACTTC. It translates to CASSIFSYEQYF.

This clonotype has ten or more counts. J is TRBJ2-7 and V is TRBV18, with 8 bases that match TRBD1. Trimming removed 5 bases from V and 3 bases from J; junction bases left unmatched: 6. The CDR3 is 14 amino acids. CDR1 KGHSH and CDR2 LQKENI come from the germline V gene. CDR3 loop: CASSAGTGDYEQYF. DNA for the CDR3: TGTGCCAGCTCAGCCGGGACAGGAGACTACGAGCAGTACTTC.

A few counts support this clonotype. The rearrangement links TRBV7-9 to TRBJ2-3; TRBD1 matches at 10 bases. The germline gives CDR1 SEHNR, CDR2 FQNEAQ (reference sequence). The CDR3 is made up of 15 amino acids. V was pared by 1 base and J by 6 bases, with 4 bases of the junction left unmatched. This CDR3 reads CASSLVGQGSDTQYF. In DNA, the CDR3 is TGTGCCAGCAGCTTAGTGGGACAGGGGAGCGATACGCAGTATTTT.